This T cell receptor beta chain was profiled in a study of T cells in tumors after PD-1 blockade. Overall study context: Either cemiplimab 350 mg every 2 weeks or pembrolizumab 200 mg every 3 weeks was given. A subset received ongoing vismodegib 150 mg daily alongside anti-PD-1 therapy. Blood samples averaged roughly 120,000 templates (range about 24,679-260,000) and fewer than 45,000 unique clonotypes.

Clones were sequenced by immunoSEQ multiplex PCR, and TCRdb holds only the in-frame ones, with some missing. The table has around 35,000 clones, 73% seen once; the top ten hold 30% to 50%. The specimen comprised PBMCs, sampled after anti-PD-1 treatment. This clonotype originated in a human donor with basal cell carcinoma.

CDR3 amino acids: CASSPFQSGFYNEQFF. For the CDR3, the DNA is TGTGCCAGCAGCCCCTTTCAATCGGGGTTCTACAATGAGCAGTTCTTC. J is TRBJ2-1 and V is TRBV11-3; tentatively, D is TRBD2 (5 bases). The CDR3 is made up of 16 amino acids. The V end lost 5 bases, the J end lost 3 bases, and 17 bases lay between the germline ends. Germline lookup yields CDR1 SGHNT and CDR2 YENEEA.